These 14 T cell receptor beta chains were sequenced from one sample in a study of cytomegalovirus exposure and HLA in healthy donors. The PCR contained 60 Vbeta and 13 Jbeta primers. Data came from immunoSEQ multiplex PCR; TCRdb stores just in-frame clones and leaves some out. The sample lists around 100,000 clones, roughly 71% occurring once. What was sequenced was PBMCs. Receptors were obtained from a man aged 35-49 years in good health and CMV-seropositive.

The chain has TRBV5-8 and TRBJ2-7, with D perhaps matching TRBD2 (7 bases). V dropped 4 bases and J dropped 5 bases, with 22 bases sitting between them. In germline, CDR1 is SGHTS, CDR2 YDEGEE. This CDR3 has 16 amino acids. The CDR3 DNA reads TGTGCCAGCAGCGCCGTGGGGGGCGGGAGATCGCACGAGCAGTACGTC. Amino acid sequence: CASSAVGGGRSHEQYV.

The chain couples TRBV7-9 to TRBJ1-3, with D possibly TRBD1 on 5 matching bases. V was clipped by 5 bases and J by 4 bases, with 12 bases between them. CDR1 is SEHNR and CDR2 is FQNEAQ in the germline V gene (reference sequence). The CDR3 loop spans 14 amino acids. CDR3 in amino acids: CASSQRGAGNTIYF. The CDR3 bases are TGTGCCAGCAGCCAAAGGGGTGCCGGAAACACCATATATTTT. Supplemented by reference TRBV7-9 and TRBJ1-3, the full variable domain reads DTGVSQNPRHKITKRGQNVTFRCDPISEHNRLYWYRQTLGQGPEFLTYFQNEAQLEKSRLLSDRFSAERPKGSFSTLEIQRTEQGDSAMYLCASSQRGAGNTIYFGEGSWLTVV.

This clone was counted a few times. The rearrangement links TRBV15 to TRBJ1-2; perhaps TRBD1 as D (6 bases). The ends were cut back, 0 bases at V and 4 bases at J, with 15 bases in the middle. The CDR3 contains 16 residues. CDR1 and CDR2 from the germline V gene are LNHNV and YYDKDF (reference sequence). CDR3 sequence reads: CATSRDSPDRFYGYTF. The DNA for the CDR3 is TGTGCCACCAGCAGAGATTCCCCGGACAGATTCTATGGCTACACCTTC.

The chain's CDR3 is CASSLVQGGNEQFF. CDR3 DNA sequence: TGTGCCAGCAGCTTGGTACAGGGGGGGAATGAGCAGTTCTTC. The J gene is TRBJ2-1, the V gene TRBV5-4; tentatively, D is TRBD1 (8 bases). CDR1 SGHNT and CDR2 YYREEE come from the germline V gene (reference sequence). Trimming left V 0 bases short and J 7 bases short, with 11 bases between. The CDR3 extends over 14 amino acids. Together with reference TRBV5-4 and TRBJ2-1, the CDR3 gives the full variable domain: ETGVTQSPTHLIKTRGQQVTLRCSSQSGHNTVSWYQQALGQGPQFIFQYYREEENGRGNFPPRFSGLQFPNYSSELNVNALELDDSALYLCASSLVQGGNEQFFGPGTRLTVL.

This chain links TRBV27 with TRBJ2-3; D is possibly TRBD2 (6 bases). The V and J ends lost 6 bases and 1 base respectively, with 14 bases between them. Germline CDR1 and CDR2: MNHEY and SMNVEV (reference sequence). This CDR3 is 15 amino acids long. The DNA of the CDR3 is TGTGCCAGCAGCCCCGGGGGAGGTGGCACAGATACGCAGTATTTT. Protein sequence: CASSPGGGGTDTQYF.

The chain couples TRBV10-3 to TRBJ1-1; D is unclear. Between the trimmed V and J ends, which lost 4 bases and 1 base, there was a span of 10 bases. This CDR3 contains 14 residues. The germline CDR1 and CDR2 sequences are ENHRY and SYGVKD. CDR3 sequence (DNA): TGTGCCATCAGTGTTGGCCAATGGAACACTGAAGCTTTCTTT. It codes for CAISVGQWNTEAFF.

This sequence joins TRBV7-9 and TRBJ2-1, with D possibly being TRBD2 (6 bases). Germline CDR1 is SEHNR and CDR2 is FQNEAQ (reference sequence). The CDR3 spans 14 residues. Trimming took off 10 bases at V and 7 bases at J, with 20 bases between the two ends. The CDR3 coding sequence is TGTGCCACTGAATGGGCTAGCGCTCGAAATGAGCAGTTCTTC. This translates into CATEWASARNEQFF.

The gene calls are TRBV9 and TRBJ1-1; TRBD1 might be the D (6 bases). Germline V gene sequence: CDR1 SGDLS, CDR2 YYNGEE. The CDR3 spans 19 residues. V was pared by 0 bases and J by 7 bases, with 28 bases between. As DNA, the CDR3 is TGTGCCAGCAGCGTAGACCCCGGGGGGGGCCACCTCCGGGGGGGTGAAGCTTTCTTT. The encoded protein is CASSVDPGGGHLRGGEAFF.

The rearrangement links TRBV19 to TRBJ2-2; maybe TRBD2 (5 bases). Trimming took off 6 bases at V and 0 bases at J, with 11 bases between the two ends. The CDR3 is 15 residues long. The germline CDR1 and CDR2 sequences are LNHDA and SQIVND (reference sequence). The CDR3 spells CASRPSSPNTGELFF. The CDR3 region has the DNA TGTGCCAGTAGACCTAGCTCGCCGAACACCGGGGAGCTGTTTTTT.

This clone turned up a few times. The rearrangement joins TRBV5-1 to TRBJ2-7, with D unclear. V shed 1 base and J shed 2 bases, with 13 bases lying between them. The CDR3 contains 15 residues. CDR1 and CDR2 from the germline V gene are SGHRS and YFSETQ. CDR3 amino acids: CASSLRASSPYEQYF. The DNA of the CDR3 is TGCGCCAGCAGCTTGCGCGCATCCTCCCCCTACGAGCAGTACTTC.

The chain uses TRBV29-1 and TRBJ2-7, with 7 bases identical to TRBD1. With V trimmed by 1 base and J by 6 bases, 3 bases remained unmatched. Germline V gene lookup returns CDR1 SQVTM and CDR2 ANQGSEA. The CDR3 sequence is 12 residues long. The CDR3 is CSVEATGSEQYF. The CDR3 nucleotides are TGCAGCGTTGAAGCGACAGGGAGCGAGCAGTACTTC.

Only a few counts were recorded for this clone. The V gene is TRBV4-1, the J gene TRBJ2-5, with D perhaps TRBD2 (5 bases). The CDR3 consists of 14 residues. Germline CDR1 reads MGHRA; CDR2 reads YSYEKL. Trimming stripped 0 bases from V and 3 bases from J, with 8 bases between. In DNA form, the CDR3 reads TGCGCCAGCAGCCAAGATGAGGGTAAAGAGACCCAGTACTTC. Its translation: CASSQDEGKETQYF.

The CDR3 coding sequence is TGCGCCAGCAGCTTGGGATGGGGGACAGGGCCCGACACTGAAGCTTTCTTT. Protein sequence: CASSLGWGTGPDTEAFF. The chain combines TRBV5-1 with TRBJ1-1, with 9 bases identical to TRBD1. Germline V CDR1 and CDR2: SGHRS, YFSETQ. The ends lost 0 bases at V and 3 bases at J; junction bases unmatched: 9. The CDR3 contains 17 residues.

There are a few counts of this clone. This chain links TRBV9 with TRBJ2-1; 7 bases map to TRBD2. Trimming cost V 0 bases and J 9 bases; bases outside gene matches: 15. The CDR3 loop spans 17 amino acids. From germline, CDR1 is SGDLS and CDR2 YYNGEE. The DNA of the CDR3 is TGTGCCAGCAGCGTAGTGGCGGGAGCAGACTCTCGGGTTGAGCAGTTCTTC. It encodes CASSVVAGADSRVEQFF.